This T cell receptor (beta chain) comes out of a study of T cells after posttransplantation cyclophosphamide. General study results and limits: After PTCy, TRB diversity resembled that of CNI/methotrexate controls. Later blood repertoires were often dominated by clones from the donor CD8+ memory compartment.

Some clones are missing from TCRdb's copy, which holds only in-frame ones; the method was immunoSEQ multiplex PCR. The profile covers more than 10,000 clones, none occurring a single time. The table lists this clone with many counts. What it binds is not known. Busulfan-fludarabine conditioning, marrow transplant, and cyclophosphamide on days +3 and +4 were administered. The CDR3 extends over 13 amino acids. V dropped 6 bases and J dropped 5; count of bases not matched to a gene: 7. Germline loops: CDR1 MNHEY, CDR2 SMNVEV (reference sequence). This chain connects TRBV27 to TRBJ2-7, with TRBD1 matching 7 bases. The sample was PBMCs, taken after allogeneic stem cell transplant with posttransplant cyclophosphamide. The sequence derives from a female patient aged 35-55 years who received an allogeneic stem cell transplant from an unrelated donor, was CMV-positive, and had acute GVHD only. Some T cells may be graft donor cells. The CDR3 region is CASSIFGQDEQYF. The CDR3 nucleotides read TGTGCCAGCAGCATCTTCGGACAGGACGAGCAGTACTTC.